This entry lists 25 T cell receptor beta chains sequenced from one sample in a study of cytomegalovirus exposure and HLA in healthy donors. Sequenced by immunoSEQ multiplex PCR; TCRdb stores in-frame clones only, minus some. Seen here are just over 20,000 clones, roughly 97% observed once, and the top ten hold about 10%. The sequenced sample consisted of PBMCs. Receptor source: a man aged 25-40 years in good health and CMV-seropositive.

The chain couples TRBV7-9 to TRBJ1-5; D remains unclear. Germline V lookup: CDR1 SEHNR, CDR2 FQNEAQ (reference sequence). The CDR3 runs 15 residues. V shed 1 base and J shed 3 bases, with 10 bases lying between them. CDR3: CASSLGTNPNQPQHF. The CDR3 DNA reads TGTGCCAGCAGCTTAGGGACTAACCCCAATCAGCCCCAGCATTTT.

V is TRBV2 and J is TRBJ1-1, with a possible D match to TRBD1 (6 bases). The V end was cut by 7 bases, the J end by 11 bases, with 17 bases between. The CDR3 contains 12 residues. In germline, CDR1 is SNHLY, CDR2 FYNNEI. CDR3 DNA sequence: TGTGCCAGCATGAAACAGGGTAGGGAGGCTTTCTTT. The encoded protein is CASMKQGREAFF.

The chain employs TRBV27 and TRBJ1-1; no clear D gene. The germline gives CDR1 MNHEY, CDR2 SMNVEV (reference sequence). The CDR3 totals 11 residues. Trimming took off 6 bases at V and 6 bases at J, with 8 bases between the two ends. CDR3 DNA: TGTGCCAGCAGATCCCGAGCTGAAGCTTTCTTT. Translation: CASRSRAEAFF.

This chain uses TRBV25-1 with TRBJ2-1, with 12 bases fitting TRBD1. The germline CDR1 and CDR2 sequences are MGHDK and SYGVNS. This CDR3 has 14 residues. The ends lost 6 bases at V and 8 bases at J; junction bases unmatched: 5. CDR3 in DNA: TGTGCCAGCAGGGGACAGGGGGCTGGGTATGAGCAGTTCTTC. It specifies CASRGQGAGYEQFF.

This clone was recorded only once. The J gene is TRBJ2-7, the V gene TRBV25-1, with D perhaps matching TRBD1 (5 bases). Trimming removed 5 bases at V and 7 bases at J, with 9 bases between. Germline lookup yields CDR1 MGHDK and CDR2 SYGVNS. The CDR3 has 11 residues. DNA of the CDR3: TGTGCCAGCAGTCCGGCAGGGGAGCAGTACTTC. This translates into CASSPAGEQYF.

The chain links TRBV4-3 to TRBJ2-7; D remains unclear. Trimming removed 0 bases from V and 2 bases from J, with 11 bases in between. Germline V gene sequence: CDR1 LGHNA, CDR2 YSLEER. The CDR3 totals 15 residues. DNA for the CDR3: TGCGCCAGCAGCCAAGAGGGCCGCACCACCTACGAGCAGTACTTC. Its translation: CASSQEGRTTYEQYF.

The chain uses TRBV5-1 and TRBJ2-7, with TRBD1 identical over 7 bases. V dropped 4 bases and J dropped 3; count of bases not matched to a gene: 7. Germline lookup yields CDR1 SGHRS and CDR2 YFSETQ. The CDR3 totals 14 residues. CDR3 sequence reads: CASSPRTGNYEQYF. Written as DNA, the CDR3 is TGCGCCAGCAGCCCAAGGACAGGCAACTACGAGCAGTACTTC.

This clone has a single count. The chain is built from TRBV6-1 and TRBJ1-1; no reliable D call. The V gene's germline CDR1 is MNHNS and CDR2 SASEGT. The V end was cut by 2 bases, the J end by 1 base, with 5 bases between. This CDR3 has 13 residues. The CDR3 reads CASSEPWNTEAFF. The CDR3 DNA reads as TGTGCCAGCAGTGAACCCTGGAACACTGAAGCTTTCTTT.

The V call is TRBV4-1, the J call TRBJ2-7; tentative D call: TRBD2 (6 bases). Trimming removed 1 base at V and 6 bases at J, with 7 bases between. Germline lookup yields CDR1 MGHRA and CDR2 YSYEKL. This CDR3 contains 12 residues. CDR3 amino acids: CASSQAGGEQYF. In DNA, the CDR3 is TGCGCCAGCAGCCAAGCCGGGGGCGAGCAGTACTTC.

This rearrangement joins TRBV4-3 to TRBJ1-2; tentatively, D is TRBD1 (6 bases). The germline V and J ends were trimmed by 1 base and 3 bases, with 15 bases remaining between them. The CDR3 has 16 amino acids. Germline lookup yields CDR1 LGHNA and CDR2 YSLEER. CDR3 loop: CASSQVGSAGDYGYTF. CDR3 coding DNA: TGCGCCAGCAGCCAAGTCGGGTCGGCAGGGGACTATGGCTACACCTTC.

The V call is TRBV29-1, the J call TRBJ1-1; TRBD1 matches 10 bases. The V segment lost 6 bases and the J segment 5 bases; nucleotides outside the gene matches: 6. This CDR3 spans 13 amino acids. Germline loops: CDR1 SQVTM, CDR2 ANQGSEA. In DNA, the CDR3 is TGCAGCGTCGAACCGGGACAGGGGACTGAAGCTTTCTTT. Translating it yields CSVEPGQGTEAFF.

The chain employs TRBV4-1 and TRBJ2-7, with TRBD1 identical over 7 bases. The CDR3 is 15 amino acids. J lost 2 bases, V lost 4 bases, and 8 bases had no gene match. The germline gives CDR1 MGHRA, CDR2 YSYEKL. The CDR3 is CASSRGTGDPYEQYF. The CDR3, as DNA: TGCGCCAGCAGCCGAGGAACAGGGGACCCCTACGAGCAGTACTTC.

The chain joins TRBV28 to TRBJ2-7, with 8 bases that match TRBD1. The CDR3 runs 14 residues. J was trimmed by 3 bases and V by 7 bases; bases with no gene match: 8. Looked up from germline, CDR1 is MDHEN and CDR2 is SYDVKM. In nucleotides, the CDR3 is TGTGCCAGCACTTCTCCAACAGGGGGCTACGAGCAGTACTTC. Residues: CASTSPTGGYEQYF.

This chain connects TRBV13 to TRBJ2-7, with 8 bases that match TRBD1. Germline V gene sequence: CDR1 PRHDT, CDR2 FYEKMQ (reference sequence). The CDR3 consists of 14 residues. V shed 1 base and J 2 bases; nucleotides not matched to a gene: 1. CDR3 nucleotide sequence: TGTGCCAGCAGCTTAGACAGGGGGACCTACGAGCAGTACTTC. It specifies CASSLDRGTYEQYF.

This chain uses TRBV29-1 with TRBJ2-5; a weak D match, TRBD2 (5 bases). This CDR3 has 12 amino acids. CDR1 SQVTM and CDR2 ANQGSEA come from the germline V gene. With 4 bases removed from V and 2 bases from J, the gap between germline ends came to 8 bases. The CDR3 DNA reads TGCAGCGTTGCCGAGGGTCAAGAGACCCAGTACTTC. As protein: CSVAEGQETQYF.

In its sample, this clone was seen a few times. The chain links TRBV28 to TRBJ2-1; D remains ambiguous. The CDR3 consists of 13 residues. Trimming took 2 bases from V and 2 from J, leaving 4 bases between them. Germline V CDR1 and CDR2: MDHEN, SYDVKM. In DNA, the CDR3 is TGTGCCAGCAGTTTACGGGCCTACAATGAGCAGTTCTTC. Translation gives CASSLRAYNEQFF.

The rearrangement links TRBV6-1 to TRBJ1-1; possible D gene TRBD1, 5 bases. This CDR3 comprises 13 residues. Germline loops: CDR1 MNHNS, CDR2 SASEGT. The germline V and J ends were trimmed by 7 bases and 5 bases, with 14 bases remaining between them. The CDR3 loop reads CASTLAGGTEAFF. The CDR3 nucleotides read TGTGCCAGCACCCTGGCGGGGGGGACTGAAGCTTTCTTT.

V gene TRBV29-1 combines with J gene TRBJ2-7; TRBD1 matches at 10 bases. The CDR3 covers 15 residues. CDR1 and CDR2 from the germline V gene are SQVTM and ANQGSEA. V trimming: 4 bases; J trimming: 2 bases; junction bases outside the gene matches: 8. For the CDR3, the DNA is TGCAGCGTTGGGACACCGGGACAGGGGACCTACGAGCAGTACTTC. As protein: CSVGTPGQGTYEQYF.

The CDR3 DNA reads TGTGCCAGCAGCTACCGGGACAGGTTTTCGGCTTTCTTT. Amino acid sequence: CASSYRDRFSAFF. The chain recombines TRBV28 with TRBJ1-1; TRBD1 agrees at 8 bases. The germline gives CDR1 MDHEN, CDR2 SYDVKM. The trim removed 6 bases at V and 11 bases at J, leaving 11 bases unmatched. The CDR3 contains 13 residues.

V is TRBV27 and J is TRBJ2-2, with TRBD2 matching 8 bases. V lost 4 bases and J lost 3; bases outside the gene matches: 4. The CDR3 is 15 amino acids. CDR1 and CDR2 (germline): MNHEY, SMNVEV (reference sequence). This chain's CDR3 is CASSSGGAHTGELFF. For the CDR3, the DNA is TGTGCCAGCAGTTCCGGGGGGGCGCACACCGGGGAGCTGTTTTTT.

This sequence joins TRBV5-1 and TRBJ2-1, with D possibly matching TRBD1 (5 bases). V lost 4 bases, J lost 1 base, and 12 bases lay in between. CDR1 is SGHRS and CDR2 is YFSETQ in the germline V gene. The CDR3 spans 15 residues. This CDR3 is CASSLRDWSYNEQFF. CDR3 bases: TGCGCCAGCAGCCTCAGGGATTGGTCCTACAATGAGCAGTTCTTC.

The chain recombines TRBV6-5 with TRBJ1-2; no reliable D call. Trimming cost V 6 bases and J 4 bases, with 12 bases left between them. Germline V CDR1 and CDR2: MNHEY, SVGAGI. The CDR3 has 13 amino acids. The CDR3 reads CASSPDTVYGYTF. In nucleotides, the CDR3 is TGTGCCAGCAGCCCCGACACTGTCTATGGCTACACCTTC.

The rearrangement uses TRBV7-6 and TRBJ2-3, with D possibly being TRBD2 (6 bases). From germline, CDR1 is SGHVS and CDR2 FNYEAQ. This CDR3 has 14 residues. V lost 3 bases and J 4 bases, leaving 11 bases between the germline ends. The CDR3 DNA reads TGTGCCAGCAGCTTTGGAGGGGAGGCAGATACGCAGTATTTT. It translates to CASSFGGEADTQYF. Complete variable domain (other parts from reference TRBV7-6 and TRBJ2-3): GAGVSQSPRYKVTKRGQDVALRCDPISGHVSLYWYRQALGQGPEFLTYFNYEAQQDKSGLPNDRFSAERPEGSISTLTIQRTEQRDSAMYRCASSFGGEADTQYFGPGTRLTVL.

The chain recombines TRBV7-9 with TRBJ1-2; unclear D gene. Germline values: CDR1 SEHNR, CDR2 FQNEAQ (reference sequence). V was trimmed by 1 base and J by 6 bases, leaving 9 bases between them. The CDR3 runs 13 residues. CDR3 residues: CASSLDPQDGYTF. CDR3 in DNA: TGTGCCAGCAGCTTAGATCCTCAGGATGGCTACACCTTC.

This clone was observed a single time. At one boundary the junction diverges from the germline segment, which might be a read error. The CDR3 protein is CASSSDGSSYEQYF. CDR3 nucleotide sequence: TGCGCCAGCAGCTCCGACGGGAGCTCCTATGAGCAGTACTTC. V and J are TRBV5-1 and TRBJ2-7, with D maybe TRBD2 (6 bases). CDR3 length equals 14 residues. Germline lookup yields CDR1 SGHRS and CDR2 YFSETQ.